This record concerns one T cell receptor (beta chain) sequence. This sample stems from a study of blood T cell repertoires in COVID-19. Study at large: Specimens from acute and convalescent COVID-19 originated in the United States, Italy and Spain. From T cells, B-cell-depleted T cells, or PBMCs came the material, which was cDNA or gDNA.

In germline, CDR1 is SGHRS, CDR2 YFSETQ. V lost 0 bases, J lost 4 bases, and 10 bases lay in between. This CDR3 is built from 14 residues. Original data processing: Estimated nucleated cell counts came from reference gene primer amplification. TCRdb keeps only in-frame clones here, not all; method: immunoSEQ multiplex PCR. V and J calls and clone size are those listed in that table; D and trimming were worked out from the DNA. The sample lists 300,000 to 350,000 clones, 65% to 90% occurring once. The age range of participants was 18 to 89 years, with residence in 20 to 25 US areas. The sequence was obtained from a woman aged 40-49 years with acute COVID-19. V and J are TRBV5-1 and TRBJ1-2; D perhaps matches TRBD1 (5 bases). Sequencing used PBMCs or T cells enriched from blood (not recorded which). CDR3 nucleotide sequence: TGCGCCAGCAGCTTGGCAGGGAATGGCTATGGCTACACCTTC. Translation: CASSLAGNGYGYTF. Full variable domain (rest looked up from reference TRBV5-1 and TRBJ1-2): KAGVTQTPRYLIKTRGQQVTLSCSPISGHRSVSWYQQTPGQGLQFLFEYFSETQRNKGNFPGRFSGRQFSNSRSEMNVSTLELGDSALYLCASSLAGNGYGYTFGSGTRLTVV.